These 12 T cell receptor beta chains came from one sample sequenced in a study of blood T cell repertoires in COVID-19. The repertoire was sequenced with immunoSEQ multiplex PCR; TCRdb's copy has only in-frame clones and lacks some. The table lists hundreds of thousands of clones, about nine tenths of them singletons. Sequencing used PBMCs or T cells enriched from blood (not recorded which). These receptors originate from a woman aged 25 to 45 with acute COVID-19.

This clone turned up a few times. The chain joins TRBV19 to TRBJ1-2; TRBD1 agrees at 9 bases. Germline V CDR1 and CDR2: LNHDA, SQIVND (reference sequence). Unmatched junction bases numbered 8, after V lost 6 bases and J lost 0 bases. The length of the CDR3 is 16 residues. The CDR3 DNA reads TGTGCCAGTAGCCTCCCTCGGACAGGGGCTAACTATGGCTACACCTTC. Its protein is CASSLPRTGANYGYTF.

With respect to this clone: Additional DNA sequences in this sample encode the identical CDR3. This chain joins TRBV28 and TRBJ1-5; maybe TRBD1 (6 bases). CDR3 size: 13 residues. The germline V and J ends were trimmed by 6 bases and 3 bases, with 9 bases remaining between them. The germline CDR1 and CDR2 sequences are MDHEN and SYDVKM. The DNA of the CDR3 is TGTGCCAGCAGCTGGGACATCAATCAGCCCCAGCATTTT. Encoded protein: CASSWDINQPQHF.

CDR3 in amino acids: CASAGVRDTSYNEQFF. The CDR3 DNA is TGTGCCAGCGCGGGGGTCCGGGACACTTCCTACAATGAGCAGTTCTTC. The V and J genes are TRBV5-4 and TRBJ2-1, with a tentative D call TRBD2 (7 bases). Trimming took 7 bases from V and 1 from J, leaving 18 bases between them. Germline V gene sequence: CDR1 SGHNT, CDR2 YYREEE (reference sequence). CDR3 length: 16 residues.

On this clone itself: Other DNA sequences of this sample code for an identical CDR3. V usage is TRBV7-3 and J usage is TRBJ2-7, with 8 bases lining up with TRBD2. The V segment lost 1 base and the J segment 0 bases; nucleotides outside the gene matches: 2. Germline values: CDR1 SGHTA, CDR2 FQGTGA. The CDR3 length is 15 residues. As DNA, the CDR3 is TGTGCCAGCAGCTTAAGCGGGGGGAACTCCTACGAGCAGTACTTC. Its protein product is CASSLSGGNSYEQYF.

J is TRBJ2-7 and V is TRBV27, with D maybe TRBD2 (6 bases). This CDR3 has 15 residues. Germline V gene lookup returns CDR1 MNHEY and CDR2 SMNVEV (reference sequence). V was trimmed by 0 bases and J by 2 bases, leaving 11 bases between them. In nucleotides, the CDR3 is TGTGCCAGCAGTTTATCGTTCGGGGGACCCTACGAGCAGTACTTC. It yields the protein CASSLSFGGPYEQYF.

This sequence joins TRBV6-2 or TRBV6-3 and TRBJ1-4; the D gene is possibly TRBD1 (5 bases). CDR3 length equals 14 residues. Germline loops: CDR1 MNHEY, CDR2 SVGEGT. V was pared by 6 bases and J by 10 bases, with 18 bases between. The CDR3 here is CASSASGFQGKLFF. CDR3 nucleotide sequence: TGTGCCAGCAGCGCTTCCGGGTTCCAGGGAAAACTGTTTTTT.

The chain links TRBV15 to TRBJ1-4; 10 nucleotides align to TRBD1. Trimming removed 6 bases from V and 7 bases from J; junction bases left unmatched: 5. The CDR3 runs to 14 residues. CDR1 and CDR2 (germline): LNHNV, YYDKDF (reference sequence). CDR3: CATSPDRGREKLFF. As DNA, the CDR3 is TGTGCCACCAGTCCCGACAGGGGGCGTGAAAAACTGTTTTTT.

This chain connects TRBV5-3 to TRBJ2-1; TRBD2 matches 7 bases. Being an ORF, TRBV5-3 has a function that is uncertain. This CDR3 contains 16 residues. V shed 1 base and J 3 bases; nucleotides not matched to a gene: 7. CDR3 DNA sequence: TGTGCCAGAAGCTTGCACGCTAGCGGTATCTACAATGAGCAGTTCTTC. Amino acids: CARSLHASGIYNEQFF.

This clone was recorded once. This chain uses TRBV18 with TRBJ2-5; TRBD1 is a possible D gene (5 bases). V lost 4 bases, J lost 7 bases, and 16 bases lay in between. The CDR3 runs 14 residues. The germline gives CDR1 KGHSH, CDR2 LQKENI. Written as DNA, the CDR3 is TGTGCCAGCTCACTAACGGACAAAGTTGGGACCCAGTACTTC. It specifies CASSLTDKVGTQYF. The full variable domain, completed using reference TRBV18 and TRBJ2-5, is NAGVMQNPRHLVRRRGQEARLRCSPMKGHSHVYWYRQLPEEGLKFMVYLQKENIIDESGMPKERFSAEFPKEGPSILRIQQVVRGDSAAYFCASSLTDKVGTQYFGPGTRLLVL.

The chain is built from TRBV20-1 and TRBJ2-1; 10 nucleotides match TRBD2. With V trimmed by 3 bases and J by 10 bases, 12 bases remained unmatched. Looked up from germline, CDR1 is DFQATT and CDR2 is SNEGSKA (reference sequence). The CDR3 is 15 amino acids. Here the CDR3 DNA reads TGCAGTGCTAGTTTACCAGCGGGAGGGTCAGGCGAGCAGTTCTTC. It yields the protein CSASLPAGGSGEQFF.

The chain couples TRBV7-2 to TRBJ2-7, with 8 nucleotides matching TRBD2. The V gene's germline CDR1 is SGHTA and CDR2 FQGNSA. The CDR3 spans 15 residues. V shed 1 base and J 3 bases; nucleotides not matched to a gene: 5. Here the CDR3 reads CASSLDGRAGYEQYF. The CDR3 DNA reads as TGTGCCAGCAGCTTAGACGGGAGGGCCGGCTACGAGCAGTACTTC.

The chain recombines TRBV5-1 with TRBJ2-3; unclear D gene. Germline assignment: CDR1 SGHRS and CDR2 YFSETQ. The CDR3 has 14 residues. V dropped 0 bases and J dropped 2 bases, with 7 bases sitting between them. The CDR3 reads CASSLGPPTDTQYF. In DNA form, the CDR3 reads TGCGCCAGCAGCTTGGGGCCGCCCACAGATACGCAGTATTTT.